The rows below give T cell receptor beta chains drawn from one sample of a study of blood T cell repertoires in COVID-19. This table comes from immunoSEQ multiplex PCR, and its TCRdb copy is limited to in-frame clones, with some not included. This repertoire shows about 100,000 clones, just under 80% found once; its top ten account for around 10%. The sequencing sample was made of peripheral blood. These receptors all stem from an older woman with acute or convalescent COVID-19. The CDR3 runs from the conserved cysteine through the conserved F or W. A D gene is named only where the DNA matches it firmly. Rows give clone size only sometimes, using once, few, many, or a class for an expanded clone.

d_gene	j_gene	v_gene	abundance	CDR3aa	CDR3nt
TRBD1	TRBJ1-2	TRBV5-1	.	CASRPDREPWGYTF	TGCGCCAGCAGACCGGACAGGGAGCCCTGGGGCTACACCTTC
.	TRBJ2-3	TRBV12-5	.	CASGLTTSTDTQYF	TGTGCTAGTGGTTTGACGACTAGCACAGATACGCAGTATTTT
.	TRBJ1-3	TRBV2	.	CASSEGEMNSGNTIYF	TGTGCCAGCAGTGAAGGGGAGATGAACTCTGGAAACACCATATATTTT
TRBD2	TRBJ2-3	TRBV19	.	CATTGLAETDTQYF	TGTGCCACGACGGGACTAGCGGAAACAGATACGCAGTATTTT
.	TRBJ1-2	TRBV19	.	CASSNTGYGYTF	TGTGCCAGTAGTAATACAGGTTATGGCTACACCTTC
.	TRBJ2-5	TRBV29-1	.	CSVERGNQETQYF	TGCAGCGTTGAAAGGGGGAACCAAGAGACCCAGTACTTC
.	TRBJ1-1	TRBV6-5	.	CASYLTGNTEAFF	TGTGCCAGCTATCTTACAGGGAACACTGAAGCTTTCTTT
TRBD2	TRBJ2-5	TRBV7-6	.	CASSLGLVLAGSQETQYF	TGTGCCAGCAGCTTAGGTCTAGTGCTAGCGGGGAGCCAAGAGACCCAGTACTTC
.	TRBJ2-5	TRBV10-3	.	CAISEGEAGALQETQYF	TGTGCCATCAGTGAGGGGGAGGCGGGGGCCCTGCAAGAGACCCAGTACTTC
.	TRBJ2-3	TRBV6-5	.	CASSRGASSTDTQYF	TGTGCCAGCAGCCGTGGAGCCTCTAGCACAGATACGCAGTATTTT
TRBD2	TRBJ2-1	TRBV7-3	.	CASSSGLAGGFLYNEQFF	TGTGCCAGCAGCTCCGGACTAGCGGGGGGGTTTCTGTACAATGAGCAGTTCTTC
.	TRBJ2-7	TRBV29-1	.	CSVSEQGYEQYF	TGCAGCGTCTCAGAGCAGGGCTACGAGCAGTACTTC
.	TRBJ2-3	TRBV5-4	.	CASSLVSADTQYF	TGTGCCAGCAGCTTGGTTTCTGCAGATACGCAGTATTTT
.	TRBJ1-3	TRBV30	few	CAWSDGQREYF	TGTGCCTGGAGTGATGGACAGCGGGAGTATTTT
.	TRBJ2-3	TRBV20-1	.	CSASLQGATDTQYF	TGCAGTGCTAGTCTTCAAGGGGCAACAGATACGCAGTATTTT
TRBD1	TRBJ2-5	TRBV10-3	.	CAISEPRTGGLETQYF	TGTGCCATCAGTGAGCCGAGGACAGGGGGCCTAGAGACCCAGTACTTC
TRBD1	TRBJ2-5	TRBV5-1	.	CASSLQGAVETQYF	TGCGCCAGCAGCTTACAGGGGGCCGTAGAGACCCAGTACTTC
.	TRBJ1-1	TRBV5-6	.	CASSLVGVNTEAFF	TGTGCCAGCAGCTTGGTAGGAGTGAACACTGAAGCTTTCTTT
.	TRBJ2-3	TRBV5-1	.	CASSFGENTQYF	TGCGCCAGCAGCTTCGGGGAGAATACGCAGTATTTT
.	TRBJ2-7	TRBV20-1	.	CSASPGSYEQYF	TGCAGTGCTAGTCCGGGTTCCTACGAGCAGTACTTC
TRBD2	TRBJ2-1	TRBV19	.	CASRLAPSNEQFF	TGTGCCAGTCGACTAGCGCCGAGCAATGAGCAGTTCTTC
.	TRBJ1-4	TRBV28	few	CASSPRGSRNEKLFF	TGTGCCAGCAGTCCCCGAGGAAGCCGGAATGAAAAACTGTTTTTT
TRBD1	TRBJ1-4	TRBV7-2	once	CASSSRTGGNSEKLFF	TGTGCCAGCAGCTCGAGGACAGGGGGGAACAGTGAAAAACTGTTTTTT
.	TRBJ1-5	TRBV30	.	CACRGGSGNQPQHF	TGTGCCTGTAGGGGGGGTAGCGGCAATCAGCCCCAGCATTTT